This TCR beta chain was found in a study of blood T cell repertoires in COVID-19. Clones were read by immunoSEQ multiplex PCR, and TCRdb kept only the in-frame ones, dropping some. In the table there are more than 85,000 clones, approximately 84% of which are singletons. This CDR3 contains 13 residues. Germline assignment: CDR1 MGHDK and CDR2 SYGVNS. The trim removed 6 bases at V and 8 bases at J, leaving 8 bases unmatched. The clonotype comes from a man between 70 and 80 years old with acute or convalescent COVID-19. V usage is TRBV25-1 and J usage is TRBJ1-2; 8 nucleotides align to TRBD1. Material for sequencing was peripheral blood. The CDR3 nucleotides are TGTGCCAGCAGCCCTCAGGGGGCTGAAGGCTACACCTTC. Translated, it gives CASSPQGAEGYTF.